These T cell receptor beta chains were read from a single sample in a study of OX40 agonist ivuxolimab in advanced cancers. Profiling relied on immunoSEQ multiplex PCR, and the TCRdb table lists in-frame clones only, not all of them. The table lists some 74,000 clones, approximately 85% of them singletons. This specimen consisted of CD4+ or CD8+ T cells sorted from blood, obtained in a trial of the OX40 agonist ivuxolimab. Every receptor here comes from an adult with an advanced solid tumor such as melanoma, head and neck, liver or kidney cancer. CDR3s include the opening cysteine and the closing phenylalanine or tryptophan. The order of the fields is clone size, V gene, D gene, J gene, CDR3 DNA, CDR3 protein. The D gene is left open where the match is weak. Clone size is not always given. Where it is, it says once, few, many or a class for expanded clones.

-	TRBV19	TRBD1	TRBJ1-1	TGTGCCAGTAGTATAGGACAGGGTAACACTGAAGCTTTCTTT	CASSIGQGNTEAFF
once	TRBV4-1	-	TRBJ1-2	TGCGCCAGCAGCCAAGATGCCCCCGGAGGTTATGGCTACACCTTC	CASSQDAPGGYGYTF
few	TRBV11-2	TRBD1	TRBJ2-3	TGTGCCAGCAGCCCAGGGGGAGATACGCAGTATTTT	CASSPGGDTQYF
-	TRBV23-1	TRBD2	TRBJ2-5	TGCGCCAGCAGTATACCGGGACTAGCGGGAGAACTTGGAGAGACCCAGTACTTC	CASSIPGLAGELGETQYF
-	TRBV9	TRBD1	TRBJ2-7	TGTGCCAGCAGCGCGGGGACAGGGTCGGGCGAGCAGTACTTC	CASSAGTGSGEQYF
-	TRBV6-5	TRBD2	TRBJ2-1	TGTGCCAGCAGTTACTCTCGCGGGAGGACCAATGAGCAGTTCTTC	CASSYSRGRTNEQFF
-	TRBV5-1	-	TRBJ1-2	TGCGCCAGCAGCTGGGGAGGAAGTCACGACTTCTATGGCTACACCTTC	CASSWGGSHDFYGYTF
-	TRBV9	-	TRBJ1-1	TGTGCCAGCAGCCCCCATATCATGGGTCCTGAAGCTTTCTTT	CASSPHIMGPEAFF
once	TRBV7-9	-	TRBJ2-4	TGTGCCAGCAGCCTAGACAGAACCAAAAACATTCAGTACTTC	CASSLDRTKNIQYF
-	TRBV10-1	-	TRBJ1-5	TGCGCCAGCAGTGAGTTTAGGGCTCCGGAACACCCTAGCAATCAGCCCCAGCATTTT	CASSEFRAPEHPSNQPQHF
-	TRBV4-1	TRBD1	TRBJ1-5	TGCGCCAGCAGCCCTACAGGGGGCAATCAGCCCCAGCATTTT	CASSPTGGNQPQHF
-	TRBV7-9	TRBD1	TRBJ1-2	TGTGCCAGCAGCTTGAGGACAGGTGATGGCTACACCTTC	CASSLRTGDGYTF
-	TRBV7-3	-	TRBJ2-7	TGTGCCAGCAGCTTATCTGGGTTCGAGCAGTACTTC	CASSLSGFEQYF
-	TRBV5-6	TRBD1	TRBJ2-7	TGTGCCAGCAGCTCCGGGACAGGCGGAAAGCAGTACTTC	CASSSGTGGKQYF
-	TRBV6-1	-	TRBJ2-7	TGTGCCAGCAAACGGACACTTTACGAGCAGTACTTC	CASKRTLYEQYF
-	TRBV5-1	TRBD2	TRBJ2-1	TGCGCCAGCAGCTTGACTAGCGGGAAAAATGAGCAGTTCTTC	CASSLTSGKNEQFF
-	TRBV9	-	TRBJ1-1	TGTGCCAGCAGCCCACATGGTATGAACACTGAAGCTTTCTTT	CASSPHGMNTEAFF
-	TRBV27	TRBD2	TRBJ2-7	TGTGCCAGCAGTTGGGCTAGCGGGTCCTACGAGCAGTACTTC	CASSWASGSYEQYF
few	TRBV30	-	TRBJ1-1	TGTGCCTGGAGTGTACAGGGAGCAGCTTTCTTT	CAWSVQGAAFF
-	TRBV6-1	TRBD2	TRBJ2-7	TGTGCCAGCAGTAACGGCGGGGGCTACGAGCAGTACTTC	CASSNGGGYEQYF
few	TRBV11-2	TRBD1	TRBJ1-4	TGTGCCAGCAGCCGGGGACAGCTTAATGAAAAACTGTTTTTT	CASSRGQLNEKLFF
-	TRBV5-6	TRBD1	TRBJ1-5	TGTGCCAGCAGCTTCGGGACAGGGCCCCATCAGCCCCAGCATTTT	CASSFGTGPHQPQHF
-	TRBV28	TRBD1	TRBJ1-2	TGTGCCAGCAGTTTCGGACAGGGGGGCTATGGCTACACCTTC	CASSFGQGGYGYTF
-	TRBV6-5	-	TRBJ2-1	TGTGCCAGCAGTCTACAGGGACGAGGTAATGAGCAGTTCTTC	CASSLQGRGNEQFF
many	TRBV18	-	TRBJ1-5	TGTGCCAGCTCACCGGACGGAAAGTATAGCAATCAGCCCCAGCATTTT	CASSPDGKYSNQPQHF
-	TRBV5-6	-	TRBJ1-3	TGTGCCAGCAGCTTGGAGGGGGGCGCGACTGGAAACACCATATATTTT	CASSLEGGATGNTIYF
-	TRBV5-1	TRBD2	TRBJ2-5	TGCGCCAGCAGCTCCGGGACTAGCGGCCAAGAGACCCAGTACTTC	CASSSGTSGQETQYF
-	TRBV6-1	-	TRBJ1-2	TGTGCCAGCAGTGAAGTGAGAGGAACCTCCTATGGCTACACCTTC	CASSEVRGTSYGYTF
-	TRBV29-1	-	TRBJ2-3	TGCAGCGTTGAAGTAGAGGCGGGGGCAAGCACAGATACGCAGTATTTT	CSVEVEAGASTDTQYF
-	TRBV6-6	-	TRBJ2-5	TGTGCCAGCGCAAAAGAGACCCAGTACTTC	CASAKETQYF
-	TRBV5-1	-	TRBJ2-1	TGCGCCAGCAGCGGTGGGGGACAAACTACCAATGAGCAGTTCTTC	CASSGGGQTTNEQFF
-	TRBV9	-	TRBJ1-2	TGTGCCAGCAGCGTAGACGGGACAATAAAGGCTAACTATGGCTACACCTTC	CASSVDGTIKANYGYTF
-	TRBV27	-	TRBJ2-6	TGTGCCAGCAGTAATTTCTTCGGGACTGGTCGTCCCTCTGGGGCCAACGTCCTGACTTTC	CASSNFFGTGRPSGANVLTF
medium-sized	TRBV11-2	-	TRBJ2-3	TGTGCCAGCAGCCACTACACAGATACGCAGTATTTT	CASSHYTDTQYF
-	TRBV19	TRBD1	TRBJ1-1	TGTGCCAGTAGACTCCACGGGACAGGGGTTGGTGGGAACACTGAAGCTTTCTTT	CASRLHGTGVGGNTEAFF
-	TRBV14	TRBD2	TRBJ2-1	TGTGCCAGCAGCCAAGTAGGGGGACTAGCCGATGAGCAGTTCTTC	CASSQVGGLADEQFF
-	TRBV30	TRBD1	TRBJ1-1	TGTGCCTGGGGGACAGGGACAGGAAGAACTGAAGCTTTCTTT	CAWGTGTGRTEAFF
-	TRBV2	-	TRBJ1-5	TGTGCCAGCACCACAAACTTAGGGATCAATCAGCCCCAGCATTTT	CASTTNLGINQPQHF
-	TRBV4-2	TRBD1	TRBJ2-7	TGTGCCAGCAGCCAGAATGACAGGGACCCCTACGAGCAGTACTTC	CASSQNDRDPYEQYF
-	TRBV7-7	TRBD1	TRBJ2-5	TGTGCTAGCAGCTTAGGGCTAACGGTGGGGACAGGAGAGACCCAGTACTTC	CASSLGLTVGTGETQYF
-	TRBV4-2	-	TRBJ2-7	TGTGCCAGCAGCCAAGAGGGGACTGAGAACGAGCAGTACTTC	CASSQEGTENEQYF
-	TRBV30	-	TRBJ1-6	TGTGCCTGGACAGCCCGCGGCTATAATTCACCCCTCCACTTT	CAWTARGYNSPLHF
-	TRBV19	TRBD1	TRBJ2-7	TGTGCCAGTAGTATAGTGGGACAGGGGGACTACGAGCAGTACTTC	CASSIVGQGDYEQYF
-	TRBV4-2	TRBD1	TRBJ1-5	TGTGCCAGCAGCCAATCCACCGGGACAGGCAATCAGCCCCAGCATTTT	CASSQSTGTGNQPQHF
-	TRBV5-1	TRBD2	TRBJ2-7	TGCGCCAGCAGCTTGATCCTGGCGGGAGGGAGCGAGCAGTACTTC	CASSLILAGGSEQYF
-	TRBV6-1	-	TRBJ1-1	TGTGCCAGCAGTTCAACAGCGAACACTGAAGCTTTCTTT	CASSSTANTEAFF
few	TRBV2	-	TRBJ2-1	TGTGCCAGCAGTGAACTTCGGGCAAGCAATGAGCAGTTCTTC	CASSELRASNEQFF
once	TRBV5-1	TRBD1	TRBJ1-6	TGCGCCAGCAGCTTGGCAGGGGGTGATTCACCCCTCCACTTT	CASSLAGGDSPLHF
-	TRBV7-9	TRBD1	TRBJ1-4	TGTGCCAGCAGCCCTACTACAGGGGGAGGTGAAAAACTGTTTTTT	CASSPTTGGGEKLFF
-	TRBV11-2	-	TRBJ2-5	TGTGCCAGCAGCTTTACGGAGATGGAGACCCAGTACTTC	CASSFTEMETQYF
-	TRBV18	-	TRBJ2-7	TGTGCCAGCTCACCAGCCCATGGGGGTTACGAGCAGTACTTC	CASSPAHGGYEQYF